This record covers a single T cell receptor beta chain. Its antigen is currently unknown. These data originate in a study of beta chain features in type 1 diabetes. Study-level findings and limits: Since sequencing was performed on cDNA, cells with high TCR expression could be over-represented. Equally in patients and controls, shorter templates might have been favored by PCR.

The V segment lost 1 base and the J segment 2 bases; nucleotides outside the gene matches: 2. Germline V lookup: CDR1 SGHTA, CDR2 FQGNSA. The CDR3 has 16 amino acids. Via CD45RO/CCR7/CD25/CD127/CD95/CD27, cells of the CD4+ naive, central memory, regulatory and stem cell-like memory subsets were sorted. The authors obtained over 95% purity in all sorted populations. Since all of the isolated RNA was reverse transcribed, expressed TCRB transcripts were what got sequenced. Sequenced by immunoSEQ multiplex PCR; TCRdb stores in-frame clones only, minus some. The table includes more than 140,000 clones, approximately 10% detected once.

The origin of this receptor is a woman aged 40-49 years in good health. This rearrangement joins TRBV7-2 to TRBJ2-7, with TRBD2 matching 13 bases. Material for sequencing was central memory CD4+ T cells from blood. CDR3 nucleotides: TGTGCCAGCAGCTTAGGACTAGCGGGGGGTACCTACGAGCAGTACTTC. Protein sequence: CASSLGLAGGTYEQYF.